One sample yielded the 10 T cell receptor beta chains listed below, sequenced in a study of tumor-infiltrating lymphocytes in primary liver carcinoma. Starting material of roughly 550 ng total RNA yielded TCR beta cDNA via a constant-region primer. Nested multiplex PCR, run for three rounds with slightly modified ARM-PCR, yielded TCR beta libraries. Amplification in the first two PCR rounds was performed using TRBV1-TRBV30 forward primers and a C-beta reverse primer for approximately 10 cycles each. In TCRdb, the multiplex PCR reads were re-called with MiXCR into one record per CDR3 protein. Here the sample spans tens of thousands of distinct CDR3 sequences, 65% to 80% being singletons. It was from around 20-30 mg of unsorted bulk tissue that RNA and DNA were co-extracted. What was sequenced was liver tumor tissue from sampling region 5. The subset: tumor region T5, tumor centre. The receptors stem from a man aged 35 to 55 with primary liver carcinoma and hepatitis B virus infection.

Note on this clonotype: Germline is not matched at one junction end, which may reflect a read error. V usage is TRBV11-2 and J usage is TRBJ2-1, with D uncertain. CDR3 length: 15 amino acids. Germline V gene sequence: CDR1 SGHAT, CDR2 FQNNGV. The CDR3 DNA reads TGTACCAGCAGCTTAGTGGGCGAGAGGATTAATGAGCGGTTCTTC. Translated: CTSSLVGERINERFF.

Ten or more counts support this clonotype. The rearrangement links TRBV29-1 to TRBJ2-1; TRBD1 aligns across 10 bases. Unmatched junction bases numbered 0, after V lost 4 bases and J lost 3 bases. Germline CDR1 and CDR2: SQVTM and ANQGSEA. The CDR3 consists of 13 residues. CDR3 coding DNA: TGCAGCGTTGGGACAGGGGGCTACAATGAGCAGTTCTTC. It yields the protein CSVGTGGYNEQFF.

A note on this clonotype: Germline and junction disagree at one end, which may indicate a read error. The V call is TRBV11-2, the J call TRBJ2-7; D is ambiguous. CDR3 size: 14 residues. Looked up from germline, CDR1 is SGHAT and CDR2 is FQNNGV. CDR3 DNA sequence: TGTGCCAGCAACTTAACTGACGCTGCCTACGAACAGTACTTC. Protein: CASNLTDAAYEQYF. The full variable domain, with the rest looked up from reference TRBV11-2 and TRBJ2-7, is EAGVAQSPRYKIIEKRQSVAFWCNPISGHATLYWYQQILGQGPKLLIQFQNNGVVDDSQLPKDRFSAERLKGVDSTLKIQPAKLEDSAVYLCASNLTDAAYEQYFGPGTRLTVT.

Turning to this clonotype: Germline is not matched at one junction end, which may reflect a read error. CDR3 amino acids: CASSYSLGDSSYKQYF. In nucleotides, the CDR3 is TGTGCCAGCAGTTATTCACTAGGGGACAGCTCCTACAAGCAGTACTTC. The V gene is TRBV6-2 or TRBV6-3, the J gene TRBJ2-7; 7 bases align to TRBD1. The germline V gene encodes CDR1 MNHEY and CDR2 SVGEGT. The CDR3 has 16 residues.

In regard to this clonotype: Given a much more abundant clone one base away, this may be a read error. The chain employs TRBV28 and TRBJ1-1; D not resolved. The CDR3 sequence is 14 residues long. The germline CDR1 and CDR2 sequences are MDHEN and SYDVKM. V was clipped by 4 bases and J by 5 bases, with 14 bases between them. The CDR3 is CASSYRDMGTEAFF. CDR3 coding DNA: TGTGCCAGCAGTTATAGGGATATGGGAACTGAAGCTTTCTTT.

About this clonotype itself: The junction shows a germline mismatch at one end, possibly a read error. The rearrangement links TRBV7-9 to TRBJ2-5; possible D gene TRBD1, 6 bases. CDR3 size: 16 residues. From germline, CDR1 is SEHNR and CDR2 FQNEAQ (reference sequence). The DNA for the CDR3 is TGTGTCAGCAGCTCACGGGGCAGGGGAACGCAAGAGACCCAGTACTTC. The encoded protein is CVSSSRGRGTQETQYF.

A remark on this clonotype: A much larger clonotype is one base distant, so this may be a read error. The genes are TRBV7-8 and TRBJ2-7, with 8 bases lining up with TRBD1. The germline V gene encodes CDR1 SGHVS and CDR2 FQNEAQ. This CDR3 is 14 amino acids long. Losses at the gene ends were 5 bases for V and 9 bases for J; bases not matched to a gene: 12. CDR3 sequence reads: CASSRDRGSVGQYF. The CDR3 nucleotides are TGTGCCAGCAGCCGCGACAGGGGCTCGGTCGGGCAGTACTTC.

Turning to this clonotype: Here the CDR3 omits its conserved ending phenylalanine or tryptophan, so a read error is the likely source. The CDR3: CANSDISGANVLTL. The CDR3 nucleotides read TGTGCCAACAGTGACATCTCTGGGGCCAACGTCCTGACTTTA. The V and J genes are TRBV2 and TRBJ2-6, with D hard to call. The CDR3 spans 14 residues. Per the germline V gene, CDR1 is SNHLY and CDR2 is FYNNEI.

Notes on this clonotype: Compared with germline, one end of the junction differs, possibly owing to a read error. V usage is TRBV12-3 or TRBV12-4 and J usage is TRBJ2-2; maybe TRBD2 (5 bases). The CDR3 covers 15 residues. The CDR3 coding sequence is TGTGCCGGCAGCCCCGGGATGGGTAACACCGGGGAGCTGTTTTTT. It translates to CAGSPGMGNTGELFF.

For this clonotype: This CDR3 is missing its conserved last phenylalanine or tryptophan, likely due to a read error. The J gene is TRBJ2-3, the V gene TRBV6-1, with TRBD2 identical over 7 bases. The CDR3 runs 14 residues. The V gene's germline CDR1 is MNHNS and CDR2 SASEGT. V lost 2 bases to trimming and J lost 7 bases; unmatched junction nucleotides: 6. The CDR3 DNA sequence: TGTGCCAGCAGTGAACGGGGGGTCCCATATACGCAGTATCTT. It specifies CASSERGVPYTQYL.